Listed here are 22 T cell receptor beta chains from one sample, sequenced in a study of control samples from healthy donors and cancer patients. Sequenced by immunoSEQ multiplex PCR; TCRdb stores in-frame clones only, minus some. The sample consists of roughly 94,000 clones, around 85% of them appearing once. The material sequenced was PBMCs. The receptors derive from an older man with lung cancer.

This clone has only a few counts. The chain uses TRBV18 and TRBJ2-5, with 12 bases lining up with TRBD1. CDR3 length: 16 amino acids. With 3 bases clipped from V and 5 bases from J, the junction kept 7 bases outside the gene matches. The V gene's germline CDR1 is KGHSH and CDR2 LQKENI. CDR3 region: CASSPRDRGRGETQYF. The CDR3 DNA is TGTGCCAGCTCACCCCGGGACAGGGGGCGCGGGGAGACCCAGTACTTC.

The chain links TRBV7-7 to TRBJ2-1; TRBD2 agrees at 11 bases. V was pared by 2 bases and J by 7 bases, with 13 bases of the junction left unmatched. Germline CDR1 is SSHAT and CDR2 is FNYEAQ (reference sequence). The CDR3 spans 18 residues. The CDR3 spells CASSLTFLRLAGLNEQFF. In nucleotides, the CDR3 is TGTGCCAGCAGCTTAACATTCTTGAGACTAGCGGGGCTTAATGAGCAGTTCTTC. Supplemented by reference TRBV7-7 and TRBJ2-1, the full variable domain reads GAGVSQSPRYKVTKRGQDVTLRCDPISSHATLYWYQQALGQGPEFLTYFNYEAQPDKSGLPSDRFSAERPEGSISTLTIQRTEQRDSAMYRCASSLTFLRLAGLNEQFFGPGTRLTVL.

The chain uses TRBV18 and TRBJ1-1; unclear D gene. Per germline, CDR1 KGHSH and CDR2 LQKENI. This CDR3 is 14 amino acids long. Trimming shortened V by 4 bases and J by 2 bases, and 11 bases separated the two germline ends. CDR3 DNA sequence: TGTGCCAGCTCACGGAGGGATGGAAACACTGAAGCTTTCTTT. It encodes CASSRRDGNTEAFF.

The V and J genes are TRBV5-5 and TRBJ2-5; D call uncertain. Germline-derived CDR1 and CDR2 are SGHKS and YYEKEE (reference sequence). CDR3 length: 14 residues. V lost 0 bases and J lost 1, with 7 bases in between. CDR3 residues: CASSLGQAQETQYF. The CDR3 region has the DNA TGTGCCAGCAGCTTGGGTCAGGCCCAAGAGACCCAGTACTTC. The full variable domain, completed using reference TRBV5-5 and TRBJ2-5, is DAGVTQSPTHLIKTRGQQVTLRCSPISGHKSVSWYQQVLGQGPQFIFQYYEKEERGRGNFPDRFSARQFPNYSSELNVNALLLGDSALYLCASSLGQAQETQYFGPGTRLLVL.

This clone was detected a few times. V gene TRBV20-1 combines with J gene TRBJ2-3, with no clear D. Deletions cut 3 bases from V and 2 bases from J, with 9 bases between. There are 13 residues in the CDR3. Germline CDR1 and CDR2: DFQATT and SNEGSKA (reference sequence). CDR3 sequence: CSASGRYTDTQYF. The CDR3 bases are TGCAGTGCTAGTGGTAGATACACAGATACGCAGTATTTT.

The chain carries TRBV12-5 and TRBJ2-2, with 7 nucleotides matching TRBD1. Looked up from germline, CDR1 is LGHNT and CDR2 is FRNRAP. There are 16 residues in the CDR3. Trimming cost V 2 bases and J 6 bases; bases outside gene matches: 9. The CDR3: CASGLRGLDLAGELFF. CDR3 in DNA: TGTGCTAGTGGTTTGAGGGGGCTAGATCTTGCCGGGGAGCTGTTTTTT.

The chain joins TRBV6-5 to TRBJ2-7; TRBD1 matches 10 bases. CDR1 is MNHEY and CDR2 is SVGAGI in the germline V gene. J was trimmed by 7 bases and V by 5 bases; bases with no gene match: 11. The CDR3 has 15 amino acids. The CDR3 DNA is TGTGCCAGCAGTCCTCAAGGGACAGGGGCGAGGGAGCAGTACTTC. Translated: CASSPQGTGAREQYF.

V gene TRBV2 combines with J gene TRBJ1-5; D may be TRBD1 (5 bases). V was cut by 5 bases and J by 0 bases, with 11 bases left in between. CDR1 is SNHLY and CDR2 is FYNNEI in the germline V gene. This CDR3 has 15 residues. CDR3 region: CASSLQALSNQPQHF. In DNA form, the CDR3 reads TGTGCCAGCAGTTTACAGGCCCTTAGCAATCAGCCCCAGCATTTT.

The V and J genes are TRBV12-3 or TRBV12-4 and TRBJ2-5; 7 positions agree with TRBD1. V shed 6 bases, J shed 4 bases, and the junction held 5 bases outside the gene matches. CDR3 length: 13 amino acids. The CDR3 reads CASRDPGGETQYF. Here the CDR3 DNA reads TGTGCCAGCAGGGATCCAGGGGGAGAGACCCAGTACTTC.

The V gene is TRBV6-2 or TRBV6-3, the J gene TRBJ2-7, with 7 positions matching TRBD1. V lost 2 bases, J lost 3 bases, and 10 bases stayed unmatched. This CDR3 is 16 amino acids long. Germline V lookup: CDR1 MNHEY, CDR2 SVGEGT. CDR3 in amino acids: CASSYGRGSSNYEQYF. CDR3 DNA sequence: TGTGCCAGCAGTTACGGCAGGGGGTCTAGTAACTACGAGCAGTACTTC.

This rearrangement joins TRBV5-4 to TRBJ2-3; D is possibly TRBD2 (7 bases). The CDR3 extends over 14 amino acids. V was shortened by 6 bases and J by 2 bases, with 13 bases between the two germline ends. Germline lookup yields CDR1 SGHNT and CDR2 YYREEE (reference sequence). In nucleotides, the CDR3 is TGTGCCAGCACCATGGCGGGGGCCACAGATACGCAGTATTTT. Translation: CASTMAGATDTQYF.

V is TRBV19 and J is TRBJ1-1; D might be TRBD1 (5 bases). The CDR3 runs to 17 residues. CDR1 LNHDA and CDR2 SQIVND come from the germline V gene (reference sequence). V dropped 7 bases and J dropped 5 bases, with 26 bases sitting between them. The chain's CDR3 is CASTQMGRAAPGTEAFF. DNA for the CDR3: TGTGCCAGTACCCAAATGGGGCGGGCCGCCCCGGGGACTGAAGCTTTCTTT.

The rearrangement joins TRBV18 to TRBJ2-3; no clear D gene. CDR1 KGHSH and CDR2 LQKENI come from the germline V gene. The V end lost 3 bases, the J end lost 4 bases, and 14 bases lay between the germline ends. The CDR3 consists of 15 residues. CDR3 DNA sequence: TGTGCCAGCTCACCGGTCCCCACCTTGGCAGATACGCAGTATTTT. It encodes CASSPVPTLADTQYF. The full variable domain, its missing parts supplied by reference TRBV18 and TRBJ2-3, is NAGVMQNPRHLVRRRGQEARLRCSPMKGHSHVYWYRQLPEEGLKFMVYLQKENIIDESGMPKERFSAEFPKEGPSILRIQQVVRGDSAAYFCASSPVPTLADTQYFGPGTRLTVL.

The V call is TRBV11-2, the J call TRBJ2-5, with D unclear. CDR1 and CDR2 from the germline V gene are SGHAT and FQNNGV. Trimming left V 2 bases short and J 3 bases short, with 1 base between. The CDR3 length is 11 residues. The DNA of the CDR3 is TGTGCCAGCAGCTTAAAAGAGACCCAGTACTTC. Encoded protein: CASSLKETQYF.

This chain links TRBV19 with TRBJ2-5; 7 bases agree with TRBD2. Germline CDR1 reads LNHDA; CDR2 reads SQIVND (reference sequence). V lost 10 bases and J lost 5; bases outside the gene matches: 13. This CDR3 is 14 amino acids long. This chain's CDR3 is CATSGTIGGETQYF. In nucleotides, the CDR3 is TGTGCCACCTCCGGGACTATCGGTGGGGAGACCCAGTACTTC.

This sequence joins TRBV15 and TRBJ2-3, with no clear D. The germline CDR1 and CDR2 sequences are LNHNV and YYDKDF (reference sequence). CDR3 length: 17 amino acids. Between the trimmed V and J ends, which lost 0 bases and 0 bases, there was a span of 13 bases. This CDR3 reads CATSRDPLGRSTDTQYF. As DNA, the CDR3 is TGTGCCACCAGCAGAGACCCCCTAGGGCGCAGCACAGATACGCAGTATTTT.

CDR3 residues: CASSLVQGANEKLFF. DNA of the CDR3: TGTGCCAGCAGCTTGGTTCAGGGTGCAAATGAAAAACTGTTTTTT. The V call is TRBV5-7, the J call TRBJ1-4, with D perhaps TRBD1 (5 bases). TRBV5-7 counts as an open reading frame of uncertain function. V was shortened by 0 bases and J by 5 bases, with 11 bases between the two germline ends. The CDR3 sequence is 15 residues long.

The CDR3 DNA reads TGTGCCAGCAGCGTAGGTGATAGCGGGGGGCCTGGCTCCTACGAGCAGTACTTC. Protein sequence: CASSVGDSGGPGSYEQYF. This chain links TRBV9 with TRBJ2-7, with 10 bases fitting TRBD2. CDR1 and CDR2 (germline): SGDLS, YYNGEE. J gave up 0 bases and V 0 bases, and 9 bases lay outside the gene matches. This CDR3 has 18 amino acids.

The chain joins TRBV23-1 to TRBJ2-1; D unresolved. TRBV23-1 is recorded as an ORF, its role being uncertain. The germline V and J ends were trimmed by 2 bases and 6 bases, with 29 bases remaining between them. CDR3 size: 20 residues. CDR3 DNA sequence: TGCGCCAGCAGTCAAGACATTCGCGGTCAGGACGATCCGACACTCAATGAGCAGTTCTTC. This encodes CASSQDIRGQDDPTLNEQFF.

J is TRBJ1-5 and V is TRBV7-9; the D gene is possibly TRBD1 (5 bases). Germline lookup yields CDR1 SEHNR and CDR2 FQNEAQ (reference sequence). Trimming shortened V by 6 bases and J by 4 bases, and 16 bases separated the two germline ends. This CDR3 region has 15 residues. The CDR3 loop reads CASSLVGTVNQPQHF. CDR3 in DNA: TGTGCCAGCAGTCTCGTAGGGACGGTGAATCAGCCCCAGCATTTT. The full variable domain, in which reference TRBV7-9 and TRBJ1-5 provide the parts outside the CDR3, is DTGVSQNPRHKITKRGQNVTFRCDPISEHNRLYWYRQTLGQGPEFLTYFQNEAQLEKSRLLSDRFSAERPKGSFSTLEIQRTEQGDSAMYLCASSLVGTVNQPQHFGDGTRLSIL.

The chain links TRBV7-2 to TRBJ1-4; D unresolved. The germline V gene encodes CDR1 SGHTA and CDR2 FQGNSA. This CDR3 spans 12 amino acids. Trimming took off 3 bases at V and 7 bases at J, with 6 bases between the two ends. The CDR3 protein is CASSFNGEKLFF. In nucleotides, the CDR3 is TGTGCCAGCAGCTTTAATGGTGAAAAACTGTTTTTT.

The chain couples TRBV18 to TRBJ2-7; 7 bases line up with TRBD1. The V segment lost 3 bases and the J segment 5 bases; nucleotides outside the gene matches: 1. The CDR3 has 12 amino acids. The germline gives CDR1 KGHSH, CDR2 LQKENI. The CDR3 is CASSPTGNEQYF. The CDR3 region has the DNA TGTGCCAGCTCACCGACAGGGAACGAGCAGTACTTC.